Listed below are T cell receptor beta chains from one sample, sequenced in a study of T cell clones after liver transplantation. Produced via immunoSEQ multiplex PCR; TCRdb's table is partial and in-frame only. Among more than 65,000 clones listed, 90% were seen once. This specimen was CD4+ T cells from blood, taken before liver transplant. All receptors come from a human donor who received a liver transplant. The CDR3 runs from the conserved cysteine through the conserved F or W. The order of the fields is J gene, V gene, CDR3 protein.

TRBJ1-1	TRBV7-3	CASSLDRVTEAFF
TRBJ2-5	TRBV30	CAWGSGIQETQYF
TRBJ2-7	TRBV6-1	CASSDLGTPSYEQYF
TRBJ1-1	TRBV2	CATFRDISEAFF
TRBJ2-3	TRBV4-3	CASSQGTEDTQYF
TRBJ2-7	TRBV6-5	CASRQGWSYEQYF
TRBJ1-1	TRBV7-2	CASSLEGAAEAFF
TRBJ2-1	TRBV5-4	CASSLAGTAGNEQFF
TRBJ2-4	TRBV4-2	CASSHGLAASENIQYF
TRBJ2-3	TRBV5-1	CASRHETTDTQYF
TRBJ1-2	TRBV28	CASSPSLGRGYTF
TRBJ2-5	TRBV18	CASSPYQETQYF
TRBJ1-1	TRBV19	CASTYDRRGTEAFF
TRBJ2-6	TRBV5-6	CASSYAAPGANVLTF
TRBJ1-3	TRBV9	CASSQGVIGNTIYF